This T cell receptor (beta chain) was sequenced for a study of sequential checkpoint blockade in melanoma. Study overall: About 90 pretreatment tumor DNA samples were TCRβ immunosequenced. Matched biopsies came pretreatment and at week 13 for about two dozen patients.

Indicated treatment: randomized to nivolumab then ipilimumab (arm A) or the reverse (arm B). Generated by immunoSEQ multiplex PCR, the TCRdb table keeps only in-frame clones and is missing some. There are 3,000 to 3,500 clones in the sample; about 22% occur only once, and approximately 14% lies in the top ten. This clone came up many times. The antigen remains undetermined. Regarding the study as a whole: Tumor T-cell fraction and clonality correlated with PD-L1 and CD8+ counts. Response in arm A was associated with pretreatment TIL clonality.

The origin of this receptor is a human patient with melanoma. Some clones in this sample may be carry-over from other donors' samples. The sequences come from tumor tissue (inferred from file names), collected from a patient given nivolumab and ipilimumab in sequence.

The CDR3, as DNA: TGTGCCAGCAGCTACTCTGATTCTAGCAATCAGCCCCAGCATTTT. Protein product: CASSYSDSSNQPQHF. V usage is TRBV11-3 and J usage is TRBJ1-5, with no clear D. With 4 bases removed from V and 0 bases from J, the gap between germline ends came to 10 bases. Looked up from germline, CDR1 is SGHNT and CDR2 is YENEEA. The CDR3 length is 15 residues.